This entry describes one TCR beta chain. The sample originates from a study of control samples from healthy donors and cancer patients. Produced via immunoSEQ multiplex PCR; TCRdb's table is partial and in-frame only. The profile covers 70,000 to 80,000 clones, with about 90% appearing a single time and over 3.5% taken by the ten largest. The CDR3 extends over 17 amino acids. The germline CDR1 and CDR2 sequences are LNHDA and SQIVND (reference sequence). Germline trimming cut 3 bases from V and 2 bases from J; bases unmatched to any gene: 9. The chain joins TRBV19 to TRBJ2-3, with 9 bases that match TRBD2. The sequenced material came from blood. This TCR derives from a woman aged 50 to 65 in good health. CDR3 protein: CASSIRSSGTYTDTQYF. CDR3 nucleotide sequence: TGTGCCAGTAGTATTAGGTCTAGCGGGACTTACACAGATACGCAGTATTTT.